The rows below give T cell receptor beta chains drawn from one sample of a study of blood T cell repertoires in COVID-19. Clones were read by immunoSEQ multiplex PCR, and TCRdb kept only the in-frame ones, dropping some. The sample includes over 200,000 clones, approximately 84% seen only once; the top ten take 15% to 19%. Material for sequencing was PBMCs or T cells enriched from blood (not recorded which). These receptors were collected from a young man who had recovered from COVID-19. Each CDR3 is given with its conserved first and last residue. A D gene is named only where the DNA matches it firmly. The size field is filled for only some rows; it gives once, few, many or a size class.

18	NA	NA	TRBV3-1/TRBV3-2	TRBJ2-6	TGTGCCAGCAGCCAAGAGCCGGCGGGAAGCTCTGGGGCCAACGTCCTGACTTTC	CASSQEPAGSSGANVLTF
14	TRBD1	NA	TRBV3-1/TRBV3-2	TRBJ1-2	TGTGCCAGCAGCCAAGCAGGGGGCCGGTATGGCTACACCTTC	CASSQAGGRYGYTF
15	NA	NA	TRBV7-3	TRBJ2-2	TGTGCCAGCAGCCCCGGAGGCTTTAACACCGGGGAGCTGTTTTTT	CASSPGGFNTGELFF
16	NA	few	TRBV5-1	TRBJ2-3	TGCGCCAGCAGCTTGGACAATGCTTTTGCCACAGATACGCAGTATTTT	CASSLDNAFATDTQYF
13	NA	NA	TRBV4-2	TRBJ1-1	TGTGCCAGCAGCCAAGACCCCCAGACTGAAGCTTTCTTT	CASSQDPQTEAFF
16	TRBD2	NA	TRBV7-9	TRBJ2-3	TGTGCCAGCAGCTTAGCGGTAGCGGGGGGCACAGATACGCAGTATTTT	CASSLAVAGGTDTQYF
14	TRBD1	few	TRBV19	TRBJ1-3	TGTGCCAGTAGGTTGGGACAGACTGGAAACACCATATATTTT	CASRLGQTGNTIYF
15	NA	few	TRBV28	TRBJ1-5	TGTGCCAGCAGCCCGGCGAGGGGGAGCAATCAGCCCCAGCATTTT	CASSPARGSNQPQHF
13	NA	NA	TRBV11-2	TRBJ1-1	TGTGCCAGCAGCCGACCCGAGACAGCTAAGGCTTTCTTT	CASSRPETAKAFF
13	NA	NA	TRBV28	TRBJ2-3	TGTGCCAGCAGTGTGGACTTTACAGATACGCAGTATTTT	CASSVDFTDTQYF
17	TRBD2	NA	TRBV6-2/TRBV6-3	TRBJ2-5	TGTGCCAGCAGTTACTCGGTTCTAGCGGGACGCCAGGAGACCCAGTACTTC	CASSYSVLAGRQETQYF
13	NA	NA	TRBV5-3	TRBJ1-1	TGTGCCAGAAGCTTTCCCGGGAAGACTGAAGCTTTCTTT	CARSFPGKTEAFF
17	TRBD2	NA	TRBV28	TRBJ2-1	TGTGCCAGCAGTTCCGTCAGCGGGGCGGGCTCCTACAATGAGCAGTTCTTC	CASSSVSGAGSYNEQFF
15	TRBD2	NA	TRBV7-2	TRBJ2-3	TGTGCCAGCAGCTCGCGGACTAGCGGGGCAGATACGCAGTATTTT	CASSSRTSGADTQYF
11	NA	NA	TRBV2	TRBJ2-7	TGTGCCAGCAGTGCTTTCTACGAGCAGTACTTC	CASSAFYEQYF
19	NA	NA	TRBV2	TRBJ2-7	TGTGCCAGCAGTATAGGGACATGGCTATCACTTCCCCTCTCCTACGAGCAGTACTTC	CASSIGTWLSLPLSYEQYF
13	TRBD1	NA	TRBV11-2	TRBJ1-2	TGTGCCAGCAGTTCGACAGGGCGCTATGGCTACACCTTC	CASSSTGRYGYTF
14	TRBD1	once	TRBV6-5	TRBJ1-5	TGTGCCAGCAGCGCAACGGGACAGTTTCAACCCCAGCATTTT	CASSATGQFQPQHF
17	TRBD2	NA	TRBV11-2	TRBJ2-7	TGTGCCAGCAGCTATACCCCAAGCGGGAGCGATTCCTACGAGCAGTACTTC	CASSYTPSGSDSYEQYF
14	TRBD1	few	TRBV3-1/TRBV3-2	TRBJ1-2	TGTGCCAGCAGCCAAACAGGGGGCATCTATGGCTACACCTTC	CASSQTGGIYGYTF
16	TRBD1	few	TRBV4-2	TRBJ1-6	TGTGCCAGCAGCCAAGAGACAGGGGGCGCCCCTTCACCCCTCCACTTT	CASSQETGGAPSPLHF
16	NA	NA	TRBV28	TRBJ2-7	TGTGCCAGCAGTTACTTGACTAGTCCGCACTCCTACGAGCAGTACTTC	CASSYLTSPHSYEQYF
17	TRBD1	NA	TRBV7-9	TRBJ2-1	TGTGCCAGCAGCCGACGTCTTCGGGACAGGGTCAACCATGAGCAGTTCTTC	CASSRRLRDRVNHEQFF
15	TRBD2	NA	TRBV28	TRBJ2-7	TGTGCCAGCGTTACTCGGGCTAGCGGCACCTACGAGCAGTACTTC	CASVTRASGTYEQYF
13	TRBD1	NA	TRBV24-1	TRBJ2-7	TGTGCCACCAGCCCTACAGGGGACTACGAGCAGTACTTC	CATSPTGDYEQYF